The clone carrying this TCR beta chain showed up many times. From the RT-PCR reads, TCRdb called clonotypes with MiXCR, one entry per CDR3 protein. The sample has more than 600,000 distinct CDR3 sequences; 11% to 15% are singletons. The germline V gene has CDR1 DFQATT and CDR2 SNEGSKA (reference sequence). CDR3 length equals 14 residues. V lost 6 bases and J lost 8, with 22 bases in between. The specimen sequenced was memory CD4+ T cells from blood. This receptor was taken from a female donor in good health, serving as a healthy control. The chain couples TRBV20-1 to TRBJ1-2, with D maybe TRBD1 (5 bases). CDR3 in DNA: TGCAGTGCAACACAAGACAGTTCAGTTGGGGGCTACACCTTC. This translates into CSATQDSSVGGYTF.